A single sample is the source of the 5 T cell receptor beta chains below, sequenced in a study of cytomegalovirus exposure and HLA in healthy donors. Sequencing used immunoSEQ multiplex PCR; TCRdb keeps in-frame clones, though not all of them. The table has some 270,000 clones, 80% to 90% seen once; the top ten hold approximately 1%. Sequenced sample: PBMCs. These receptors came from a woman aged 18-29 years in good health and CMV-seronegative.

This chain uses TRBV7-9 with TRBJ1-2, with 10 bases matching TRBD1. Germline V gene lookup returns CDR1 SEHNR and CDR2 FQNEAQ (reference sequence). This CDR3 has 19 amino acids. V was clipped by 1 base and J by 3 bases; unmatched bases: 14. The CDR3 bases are TGTGCCAGCAGCTTAGTTCCCGGACAGGGGGATTTTACTCACTATGGCTACACCTTC. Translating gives CASSLVPGQGDFTHYGYTF.

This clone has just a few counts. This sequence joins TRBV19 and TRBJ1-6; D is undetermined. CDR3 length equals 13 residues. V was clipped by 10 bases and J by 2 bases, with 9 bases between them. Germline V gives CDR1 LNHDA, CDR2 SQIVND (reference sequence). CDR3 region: CATGRTYNSPLHF. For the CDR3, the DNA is TGTGCCACCGGGAGGACCTATAATTCACCCCTCCACTTT.

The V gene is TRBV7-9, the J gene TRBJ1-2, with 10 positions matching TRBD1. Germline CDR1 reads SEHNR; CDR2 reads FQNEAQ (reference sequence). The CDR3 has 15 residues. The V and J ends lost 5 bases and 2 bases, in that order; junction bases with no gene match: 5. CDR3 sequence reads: CASSLTGQGNYGYTF. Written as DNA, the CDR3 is TGTGCCAGCAGCCTAACGGGACAGGGGAACTATGGCTACACCTTC.

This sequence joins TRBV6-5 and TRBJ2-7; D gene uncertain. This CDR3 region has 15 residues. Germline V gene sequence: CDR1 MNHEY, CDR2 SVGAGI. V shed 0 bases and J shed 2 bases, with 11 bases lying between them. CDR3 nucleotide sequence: TGTGCCAGCAGTTACTCGGGCGTAAAGCCCTACGAGCAGTACTTC. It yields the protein CASSYSGVKPYEQYF.

The CDR3 here is CASSLTAGLDTQYF. The DNA of the CDR3 is TGTGCCAGCAGCTTAACGGCGGGATTAGATACGCAGTATTTT. The chain has TRBV7-3 and TRBJ2-3, with a tentative D call TRBD2 (6 bases). Germline lookup yields CDR1 SGHTA and CDR2 FQGTGA. This CDR3 has 14 residues. Between the trimmed V and J ends, which lost 0 bases and 5 bases, there was a span of 9 bases.